The 5 T cell receptor beta chains presented below share a single source sample, sequenced in a study of a mutant IDH1 vaccine in newly diagnosed glioma. Sequencing was performed with immunoSEQ multiplex PCR; in TCRdb, only in-frame clones are kept and a portion is missing. The sample contains roughly 26,000 clones, around four fifths of which appear only once. The antigens these receptors bind are not known. This sample's time point: week 35, safety follow-up. Each dose delivered 300 ug of mutant IDH1 20-mer peptide subcutaneously with imiquimod. The source was PBMCs, collected from a glioma patient whose treatment included an IDH1 peptide vaccine. All receptors derive from a man aged 25-40 years with glioma.

J is TRBJ2-1 and V is TRBV7-9; 7 bases align to TRBD2. CDR1 is SEHNR, CDR2 FQNEAQ, per germline (reference sequence). The CDR3 totals 12 residues. The V gene end was trimmed by 5 bases and the J gene end by 14 bases; junction bases not matched to a gene: 9. This CDR3 reads CASSRIGGSEFF. The CDR3, as DNA: TGTGCCAGCAGCCGGATAGGCGGGAGTGAGTTCTTC.

This sequence joins TRBV28 and TRBJ1-2; D is ambiguous. Looked up from germline, CDR1 is MDHEN and CDR2 is SYDVKM. V lost 6 bases to trimming and J lost 5 bases, with 10 bases between them. The length of the CDR3 is 12 residues. This chain's CDR3 is CASREGFYGYTF. CDR3 sequence (DNA): TGTGCCAGCAGAGAGGGATTTTATGGCTACACCTTC.

The CDR3 sequence is CASIDRGQQEQYF. Here the CDR3 DNA reads TGTGCCAGTATAGACAGGGGGCAGCAGGAGCAGTACTTC. V gene TRBV19 combines with J gene TRBJ2-7; 10 nucleotides match TRBD1. The CDR3 is 13 residues long. V shed 7 bases, J shed 7 bases, and the junction held 7 bases outside the gene matches. Germline V gene lookup returns CDR1 LNHDA and CDR2 SQIVND (reference sequence).

The genes are TRBV4-1 and TRBJ1-3; no definite D call. V lost 0 bases to trimming and J lost 0 bases, with 9 bases between them. Germline CDR1 is MGHRA and CDR2 is YSYEKL. CDR3 length: 16 amino acids. CDR3: CASSQEDGYSGNTIYF. Written as DNA, the CDR3 is TGCGCCAGCAGCCAAGAAGACGGATACTCTGGAAACACCATATATTTT.

The chain carries TRBV4-1 and TRBJ2-3; no reliable D call. Per germline, CDR1 MGHRA and CDR2 YSYEKL. CDR3 size: 14 residues. Trimming took off 0 bases at V and 3 bases at J, with 7 bases between the two ends. DNA of the CDR3: TGCGCCAGCAGCCAAGAACGCTGGACAGATACGCAGTATTTT. Translating it yields CASSQERWTDTQYF.